What follows are 16 T cell receptor beta chains derived from one specimen sequenced in a study of spatial heterogeneity in lung cancer. Time point indicated: blood at routine non-recurrence follow-up after resection. TCRdb ran MiXCR on the 5' RACE reads and lists one entry per CDR3 protein. The data hold 9,500 to 13,000 distinct CDR3 sequences, with around 10% observed a single time. The sequencing used PBMCs, collected at follow-up. These receptors were taken from a female donor with early-stage non-small cell lung cancer.

This clonotype was recorded at least ten times. The rearrangement uses TRBV19 and TRBJ1-5; D may be TRBD1 (6 bases). V lost 8 bases, J lost 0 bases, and 17 bases lay in between. From germline, CDR1 is LNHDA and CDR2 SQIVND (reference sequence). CDR3 length: 16 residues. The CDR3 sequence: CASFAGQGISNQPQHF. In nucleotides, the CDR3 is TGTGCCAGTTTTGCTGGTCAGGGGATTAGCAATCAGCCCCAGCATTTT.

The table lists this clonotype with many counts. The chain couples TRBV7-9 to TRBJ2-7; D not resolved. Looked up from germline, CDR1 is SEHNR and CDR2 is FQNEAQ (reference sequence). This CDR3 comprises 12 residues. V lost 3 bases to trimming and J lost 4 bases, with 7 bases between them. The CDR3 is CASSFEWYEQYF. The CDR3 nucleotides are TGTGCCAGCAGCTTTGAATGGTACGAGCAGTACTTC. The variable domain in full, completed from reference TRBV7-9 and TRBJ2-7, reads DTGVSQNPRHKITKRGQNVTFRCDPISEHNRLYWYRQTLGQGPEFLTYFQNEAQLEKSRLLSDRFSAERPKGSFSTLEIQRTEQGDSAMYLCASSFEWYEQYFGPGTRLTVT.

The chain has TRBV7-2 and TRBJ2-1, with D unclear. CDR1 is SGHTA, CDR2 FQGNSA, per germline. With 1 base removed from V and 4 bases from J, the gap between germline ends came to 8 bases. The CDR3 runs 14 residues. This CDR3 reads CASSLGSGYNEQFF. The CDR3 region has the DNA TGTGCCAGCAGCTTAGGGTCTGGGTACAATGAGCAGTTCTTC.

This clonotype has ten or more counts. This chain uses TRBV5-5 with TRBJ2-1; D might be TRBD1 (7 bases). Between the trimmed V and J ends, which lost 5 bases and 7 bases, there was a span of 19 bases. The CDR3 has 15 amino acids. CDR1 is SGHKS, CDR2 YYEKEE, per germline (reference sequence). CDR3 nucleotide sequence: TGTGCCAGCAGTTTGACAGGGCTGGGGGGAAATGAGCAGTTCTTC. This sequence encodes CASSLTGLGGNEQFF. The full variable domain, in which reference TRBV5-5 and TRBJ2-1 provide the parts outside the CDR3, is DAGVTQSPTHLIKTRGQQVTLRCSPISGHKSVSWYQQVLGQGPQFIFQYYEKEERGRGNFPDRFSARQFPNYSSELNVNALLLGDSALYLCASSLTGLGGNEQFFGPGTRLTVL.

This clonotype was counted at least ten times. The V call is TRBV23-1, the J call TRBJ2-3; 8 nucleotides agree with TRBD2. TRBV23-1 belongs to the ORF category, with a function that is uncertain. This CDR3 comprises 16 residues. Trimming took 6 bases from V and 1 from J; bases not matched to a gene: 9. The CDR3 sequence is CASSPNRREGTDTQYF. In nucleotides, the CDR3 is TGCGCCAGCAGCCCAAATCGGCGGGAGGGCACAGATACGCAGTATTTT.

This clonotype has a count of ten or more. V and J are TRBV7-2 and TRBJ2-1, with D maybe TRBD2 (5 bases). CDR1 and CDR2 (germline): SGHTA, FQGNSA. The V end lost 5 bases, the J end lost 6 bases, and 11 bases lay between the germline ends. This CDR3 is built from 13 residues. The CDR3 DNA is TGTGCCAGCAGCCCTGGACTTTTCAATGAGCAGTTCTTC. This encodes CASSPGLFNEQFF.

This clonotype showed up just a few times. The chain carries TRBV18 and TRBJ2-2, with D perhaps TRBD1 (5 bases). Germline CDR1 reads KGHSH; CDR2 reads LQKENI. The CDR3 runs 16 residues. Trimming stripped 4 bases from V and 8 bases from J, with 20 bases between. CDR3: CASSQGQGAASGELFF. The DNA for the CDR3 is TGTGCCAGCTCACAGGGGCAGGGCGCAGCGTCGGGGGAGCTGTTTTTT.

This clonotype appeared many times. The chain is built from TRBV7-9 and TRBJ2-1; a possible D gene is TRBD2 (6 bases). The CDR3 runs to 18 residues. V lost 4 bases, J lost 0 bases, and 19 bases lay in between. Germline V gives CDR1 SEHNR, CDR2 FQNEAQ (reference sequence). The CDR3 reads CASSSSFGGKSSYNEQFF. CDR3 coding DNA: TGTGCCAGCAGCTCCTCCTTCGGCGGGAAAAGCTCCTACAATGAGCAGTTCTTC. Using reference TRBV7-9 and TRBJ2-1 for the parts outside the CDR3, the full variable domain is DTGVSQNPRHKITKRGQNVTFRCDPISEHNRLYWYRQTLGQGPEFLTYFQNEAQLEKSRLLSDRFSAERPKGSFSTLEIQRTEQGDSAMYLCASSSSFGGKSSYNEQFFGPGTRLTVL.

This clonotype was recorded many times. The V gene is TRBV5-1, the J gene TRBJ2-4; 7 bases fit TRBD1. The V gene's germline CDR1 is SGHRS and CDR2 YFSETQ. J lost 8 bases, V lost 0 bases, and 8 bases had no gene match. The CDR3 covers 15 residues. The CDR3 coding sequence is TGCGCCAGCAGCTTGGCCGCCAGGGGGATGGACATTCAGTACTTC. It encodes CASSLAARGMDIQYF.

This clonotype was seen a few times. V usage is TRBV2 and J usage is TRBJ2-7, with unresolved D. V was pared by 6 bases and J by 2 bases, with 17 bases between. From germline, CDR1 is SNHLY and CDR2 FYNNEI. The CDR3 is 15 residues long. As DNA, the CDR3 is TGTGCCAGCAGAGCTCGGCCTATTTCGACCTACGAGCAGTACTTC. Translated, it gives CASRARPISTYEQYF.

This clonotype was recorded many times. The chain couples TRBV29-1 to TRBJ1-6; TRBD1 matches at 8 bases. This CDR3 region has 14 residues. The V segment lost 6 bases and the J segment 11 bases; nucleotides outside the gene matches: 12. Germline values: CDR1 SQVTM, CDR2 ANQGSEA. The CDR3 DNA reads TGCAGCGTAGGACAGGGAAGGCTCGGGACACCCCTCCACTTT. Its translation is CSVGQGRLGTPLHF.

The sample holds many counts of this clonotype. The chain recombines TRBV15 with TRBJ2-3; D gene uncertain. The CDR3 runs 13 residues. V lost 9 bases, J lost 4 bases, and 14 bases lay in between. The germline CDR1 and CDR2 sequences are LNHNV and YYDKDF (reference sequence). CDR3 sequence reads: CATRTLKSDTQYF. CDR3 coding DNA: TGTGCCACGCGGACCCTTAAATCAGATACGCAGTATTTT.

Sample share makes this clonotype medium-sized (0.01 to 0.1%). The CDR3 reads CASSSNSGNEQYF. The DNA of the CDR3 is TGTGCCAGCAGCTCAAATAGCGGGAACGAGCAGTACTTC. This rearrangement joins TRBV7-2 to TRBJ2-7; 8 nucleotides match TRBD2. The V gene end was trimmed by 4 bases and the J gene end by 5 bases; junction bases not matched to a gene: 4. The CDR3 is made up of 13 amino acids. The germline gives CDR1 SGHTA, CDR2 FQGNSA.

This clonotype occurred many times. The CDR3 DNA follows: TGCGCCAGCAGCTTGACTACAGGGGGCTTTGAAAAACTGTTTTTT. It is translated as CASSLTTGGFEKLFF. The chain uses TRBV5-1 and TRBJ1-4, with 9 bases that match TRBD1. The germline V gene has CDR1 SGHRS and CDR2 YFSETQ. This CDR3 is 15 amino acids long. J gave up 7 bases and V 1 base, and 5 bases lay outside the gene matches.

Within the sample, this clonotype is medium-sized. V usage is TRBV7-2 and J usage is TRBJ2-3; D remains unclear. The V gene's germline CDR1 is SGHTA and CDR2 FQGNSA. The V end was cut by 2 bases, the J end by 0 bases, with 6 bases between. The CDR3 has 14 residues. CDR3 coding DNA: TGTGCCAGCAGCTTAATCACGAGCACAGATACGCAGTATTTT. Residues: CASSLITSTDTQYF.

In this sample, this clonotype turned up a few times. The rearrangement uses TRBV7-9 and TRBJ2-7; 8 nucleotides align to TRBD1. V trimming: 5 bases; J trimming: 6 bases; junction bases outside the gene matches: 3. Germline CDR1 and CDR2: SEHNR and FQNEAQ (reference sequence). There are 12 residues in the CDR3. This CDR3 reads CASSGTGGEQYF. The CDR3, as DNA: TGTGCCAGCAGCGGGACAGGTGGCGAGCAGTACTTC.